Listed below are T cell receptor beta chains from one sample, sequenced in a study of cytomegalovirus exposure and HLA in healthy donors. TCRdb keeps only in-frame clones here, not all; method: immunoSEQ multiplex PCR. The sample consists of more than 140,000 clones, roughly 79% of them appearing once. Sequenced sample: PBMCs. The receptor set was obtained from a male donor in good health and CMV-seronegative. Each CDR3 is given with its conserved first and last residue. The order of the fields is clone size, J gene, V gene, D gene, CDR3 protein, CDR3 DNA. A D gene is named only where the DNA matches it firmly. Clone size appears in some rows only: once, few, many, or a class for an expanded clone.

-	TRBJ1-3	TRBV19	TRBD1	CASSFIQGDYLEGTIYF	TGTGCCAGTAGCTTCATACAGGGGGACTATTTGGAAGGCACCATATATTTT
-	TRBJ1-1	TRBV7-8	TRBD1	CASSSVTGVTEAFF	TGTGCCAGCAGCTCAGTGACAGGGGTCACTGAAGCTTTCTTT
-	TRBJ2-5	TRBV7-9	TRBD2	CASSLVWGLAGGLETQYF	TGTGCCAGCAGCTTAGTATGGGGACTAGCGGGAGGTTTGGAGACCCAGTACTTC
-	TRBJ1-5	TRBV6-6	-	CASSYKGGDNQPQHF	TGTGCCAGCAGTTACAAAGGGGGGGATAATCAGCCCCAGCATTTT
-	TRBJ2-7	TRBV7-2	-	CASSSRGGSPPEQYF	TGTGCCAGCAGCTCCAGGGGAGGGAGCCCCCCCGAGCAGTACTTC
-	TRBJ2-1	TRBV6-6	-	CASTIPGTPPFNEQFF	TGTGCCAGCACTATCCCCGGGACACCCCCTTTCAATGAGCAGTTCTTC
-	TRBJ1-1	TRBV30	-	CAWATGPTEAFF	TGTGCCTGGGCGACAGGCCCCACTGAAGCTTTCTTT
-	TRBJ1-4	TRBV27	-	CASSLRGDGPEKLFF	TGTGCCAGCAGCCTCCGGGGGGACGGACCCGAAAAACTGTTTTTT
-	TRBJ2-7	TRBV15	-	CATSSEQGYEQYF	TGTGCCACCAGCAGCGAACAGGGTTACGAGCAGTACTTC
-	TRBJ2-1	TRBV7-8	-	CASSLGASANEQFF	TGTGCCAGCAGCTTAGGAGCTAGCGCCAATGAGCAGTTCTTC
-	TRBJ1-4	TRBV28	TRBD1	CASRTGINEKLFF	TGTGCCAGTCGGACAGGCATTAATGAAAAACTGTTTTTT
once	TRBJ1-2	TRBV2	-	CASTGGGRGGYTF	TGTGCCAGCACCGGGGGGGGGCGTGGTGGCTACACCTTC
-	TRBJ2-7	TRBV6-1	-	CASTPALGASYEQYF	TGTGCCAGCACCCCCGCCCTGGGGGCGTCCTACGAGCAGTACTTC
-	TRBJ1-5	TRBV19	TRBD1	CASSRTGGNQPQHF	TGTGCCAGTAGTCGGACAGGGGGGAATCAGCCCCAGCATTTT
-	TRBJ2-7	TRBV5-1	TRBD1	CASSPGQVYEQYF	TGCGCCAGCAGTCCAGGACAGGTCTACGAGCAGTACTTC
-	TRBJ2-3	TRBV11-2	TRBD2	CASSLVGGSVTDTQYF	TGTGCCAGCAGCTTAGTAGGCGGGAGTGTGACAGATACGCAGTATTTT
few	TRBJ2-1	TRBV7-3	TRBD2	CASSRGSGGEQFF	TGTGCCAGCAGCCGGGGGAGCGGGGGGGAGCAGTTCTTC
-	TRBJ2-5	TRBV10-3	-	CATRSGYQETQYF	TGTGCCACCAGGAGCGGGTACCAAGAGACCCAGTACTTC
-	TRBJ2-5	TRBV5-6	-	CASSWNRGGAGETQYF	TGTGCCAGCAGCTGGAATAGGGGGGGCGCAGGAGAGACCCAGTACTTC
-	TRBJ1-1	TRBV7-6	-	CASSLGPEGGTEAFF	TGTGCCAGCAGCTTAGGACCGGAGGGCGGCACTGAAGCTTTCTTT
-	TRBJ2-7	TRBV29-1	-	CSVSLGDEQYF	TGCAGCGTGAGCCTCGGGGACGAGCAGTACTTC
-	TRBJ1-2	TRBV30	TRBD1	CAWSHRGTGYTF	TGTGCCTGGAGTCACAGGGGCACTGGCTACACCTTC
-	TRBJ2-7	TRBV29-1	TRBD1	CSVRRGQGTYEQYF	TGCAGCGTTCGGAGGGGACAGGGGACCTACGAGCAGTACTTC
-	TRBJ2-2	TRBV11-2	-	CASSLSTGGAFAGELFF	TGTGCCAGCAGCTTATCAACGGGGGGCGCATTCGCCGGGGAGCTGTTTTTT
-	TRBJ2-1	TRBV19	-	CASSILTSHNEQFF	TGTGCCAGTAGTATCCTTACTAGCCACAATGAGCAGTTCTTC
-	TRBJ1-4	TRBV4-1	-	CASSQGRLAGNEKLFF	TGCGCCAGCAGCCAAGGCCGACTGGCGGGTAATGAAAAACTGTTTTTT
-	TRBJ2-1	TRBV10-3	TRBD2	CAAGGRFYNEQFF	TGTGCCGCGGGGGGCCGCTTTTACAATGAGCAGTTCTTC
-	TRBJ1-2	TRBV30	-	CAWRETPPGYGYTF	TGTGCCTGGAGAGAAACTCCGCCCGGCTATGGCTACACCTTC
-	TRBJ2-7	TRBV7-6	TRBD1	CASSLAQGQGDYEQYF	TGTGCCAGCAGCTTAGCGCAGGGACAGGGGGACTACGAGCAGTACTTC
once	TRBJ2-2	TRBV2	TRBD2	CASSEGGRATGELFF	TGTGCCAGCAGTGAGGGCGGGAGGGCCACCGGGGAGCTGTTTTTT
-	TRBJ1-5	TRBV21-1	-	CASSKGRWAGHQPQHF	TGTGCCAGCAGCAAAGGTCGTTGGGCTGGGCATCAGCCCCAGCATTTT
-	TRBJ1-3	TRBV7-2	TRBD1	CASSRGTGGIGNTIYF	TGTGCCAGCAGCAGGGGGACAGGGGGCATTGGAAACACCATATATTTT
-	TRBJ1-4	TRBV19	TRBD1	CASSIDRGDAYNEKLFF	TGTGCCAGTAGTATCGACAGGGGAGATGCTTATAATGAAAAACTGTTTTTT
-	TRBJ1-2	TRBV7-9	TRBD1	CASQGASGYTF	TGTGCCAGTCAGGGGGCGAGTGGCTACACCTTC
-	TRBJ2-7	TRBV13	-	CASSLQAEQYF	TGTGCCAGCAGCCTCCAGGCCGAGCAGTACTTC
-	TRBJ2-1	TRBV6-5	TRBD1	CASSFGQGAWDEQFF	TGTGCCAGCAGTTTCGGGCAGGGGGCGTGGGATGAGCAGTTCTTC
-	TRBJ2-1	TRBV5-1	TRBD1	CASSPGQLLDEQFF	TGCGCCAGCAGCCCGGGACAGCTCCTCGATGAGCAGTTCTTC
once	TRBJ2-7	TRBV5-1	TRBD1	CASSPVPGQGYEQYF	TGCGCCAGCAGCCCGGTACCGGGACAGGGCTACGAGCAGTACTTC
-	TRBJ2-3	TRBV9	-	CASSVDLFTDTQYF	TGTGCCAGCAGCGTAGATCTATTCACAGATACGCAGTATTTT
once	TRBJ2-3	TRBV30	-	CAWSIRGGAKDTQYF	TGTGCCTGGAGTATAAGGGGGGGGGCGAAAGATACGCAGTATTTT
-	TRBJ2-2	TRBV11-2	TRBD2	CASSLAGLAGRNTGELFF	TGTGCCAGCAGCTTAGCGGGACTAGCGGGGCGGAACACCGGGGAGCTGTTTTTT